This TCR beta chain was identified in a study of identical twins. Study-wide findings and caveats: Not following the same donors, the study drew its conclusions from cross-sectional statistical analysis. While abundant cord blood beta clonotypes carried fewer insertions, memory repertoires showed no such pattern.

This clonotype was observed many times. No antigen is known for it. cDNA carried unique molecular identifiers, and a universal primer site was added by template switching. TCRdb re-analysed the 5' RACE reads in MiXCR, keeping a single row per CDR3 protein. Of about 570,000 distinct CDR3 sequences in the sample, around a tenth are singletons; the top ten hold around 3.1%. The same sample was also used in a study of yellow fever vaccine responses in identical twins. Per that paper: Twins' T cell vaccine responses reportedly looked partly convergent, partly personalized.

The source of this sequence is a woman aged 18-30 years in good health. Sample: PBMCs.

This chain's CDR3 is CASSLPGAGSETQYF. The DNA of the CDR3 is TGTGCCAGCAGTTTACCGGGGGCAGGGTCAGAGACCCAGTACTTC. The V call is TRBV28, the J call TRBJ2-5; D is possibly TRBD1 or TRBD2 (6 bases each). Trimming pared 2 bases from V and 4 bases from J, leaving 14 bases between. The CDR3 consists of 15 residues. CDR1 and CDR2 from the germline V gene are MDHEN and SYDVKM.